This TCR beta chain originates from a study of T-cell reconstitution after alpha-beta-depleted transplantation in children. During its preparation, the TCRbeta library received unique molecular identifiers. TCRdb re-derived calls from the PCR reads in MiXCR, one entry per CDR3 protein. The sample consists of just under 350,000 distinct CDR3 sequences, 15% to 20% of them appearing once. The CDR3 runs 16 residues. The trim removed 5 bases at V and 6 bases at J, leaving 11 bases unmatched. Germline V lookup: CDR1 SEHNR, CDR2 FQNEAQ (reference sequence). This clonotype was seen at least ten times. Its target is unknown. Study-wide results and limits: The study reportedly traced alpha-beta T cells about two months after transplant to several hundred expanded graft clones.

The receptor was derived from a male patient aged 2-15 years who had a stem cell transplant for acute lymphoblastic leukemia, so the T cells may come from the graft donor. The V call is TRBV7-9, the J call TRBJ2-1, with 9 positions matching TRBD2. Sequencing used PBMCs, mostly from graft donor cells, obtained 360 days after TCRalphabeta/CD19-depleted stem cell transplant. The CDR3 DNA follows: TGTGCCAGCAGCCGTCCGAGAGCGGGAGGTTCCAATGAGCAGTTCTTC. It is translated as CASSRPRAGGSNEQFF.